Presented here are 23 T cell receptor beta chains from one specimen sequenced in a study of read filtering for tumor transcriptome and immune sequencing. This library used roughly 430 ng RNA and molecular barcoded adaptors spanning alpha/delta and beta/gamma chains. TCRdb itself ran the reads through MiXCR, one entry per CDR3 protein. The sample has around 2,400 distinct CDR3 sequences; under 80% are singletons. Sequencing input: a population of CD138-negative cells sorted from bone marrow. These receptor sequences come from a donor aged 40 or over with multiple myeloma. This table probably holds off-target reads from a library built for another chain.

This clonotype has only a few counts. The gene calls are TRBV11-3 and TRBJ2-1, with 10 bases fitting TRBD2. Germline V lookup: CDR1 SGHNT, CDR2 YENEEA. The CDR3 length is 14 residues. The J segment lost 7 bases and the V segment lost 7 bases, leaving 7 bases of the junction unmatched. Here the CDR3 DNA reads TGTGCCAGCAAAGCGGGAGGGCCGGAAAATGAGCAGTTCTTC. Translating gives CASKAGGPENEQFF.

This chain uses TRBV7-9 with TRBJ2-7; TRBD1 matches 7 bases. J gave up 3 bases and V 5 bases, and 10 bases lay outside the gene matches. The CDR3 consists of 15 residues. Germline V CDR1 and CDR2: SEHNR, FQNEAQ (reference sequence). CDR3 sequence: CASSLRTGPVYEQYF. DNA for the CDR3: TGTGCCAGCAGCCTCCGGACAGGACCAGTCTACGAGCAGTACTTC.

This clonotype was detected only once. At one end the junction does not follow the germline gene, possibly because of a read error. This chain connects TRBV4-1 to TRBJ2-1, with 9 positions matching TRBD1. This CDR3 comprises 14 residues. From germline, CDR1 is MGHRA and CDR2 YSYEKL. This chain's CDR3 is CASSSGTGPNEQFF. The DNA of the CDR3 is TGTGCCAGCAGCAGCGGGACAGGGCCCAATGAGCAGTTCTTC.

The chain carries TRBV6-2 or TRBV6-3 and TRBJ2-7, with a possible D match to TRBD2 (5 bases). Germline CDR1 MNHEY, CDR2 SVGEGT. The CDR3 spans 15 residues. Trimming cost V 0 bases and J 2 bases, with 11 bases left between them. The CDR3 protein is CASSYSPRDPYEQYF. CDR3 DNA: TGTGCCAGCAGTTACTCGCCCCGGGATCCCTACGAGCAGTACTTC.

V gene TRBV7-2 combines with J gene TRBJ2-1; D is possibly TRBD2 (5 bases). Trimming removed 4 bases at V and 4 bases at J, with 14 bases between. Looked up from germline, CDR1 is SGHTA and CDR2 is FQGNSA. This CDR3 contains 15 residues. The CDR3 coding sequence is TGTGCCAGCAGCTCGGACGGGAACCTTTACAATGAGCAGTTCTTC. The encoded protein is CASSSDGNLYNEQFF.

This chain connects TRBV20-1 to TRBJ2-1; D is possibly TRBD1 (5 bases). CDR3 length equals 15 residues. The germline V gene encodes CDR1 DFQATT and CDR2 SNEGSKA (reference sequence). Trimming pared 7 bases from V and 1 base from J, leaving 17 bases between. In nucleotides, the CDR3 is TGCAGTGGAAGTTGGGGAAGGGGTTCCTACAATGAGCAGTTCTTC. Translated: CSGSWGRGSYNEQFF.

CDR3 nucleotide sequence: TGCAGCGTGGTGACAGGGGAACACAATGAGCAGTTCTTC. The encoded protein is CSVVTGEHNEQFF. This chain links TRBV29-1 with TRBJ2-1; 8 bases are shared with TRBD1. Trimming at V came to 6 bases and at J to 5 bases, leaving 6 bases not matched to a gene. CDR1 SQVTM and CDR2 ANQGSEA come from the germline V gene. The CDR3 spans 13 residues.

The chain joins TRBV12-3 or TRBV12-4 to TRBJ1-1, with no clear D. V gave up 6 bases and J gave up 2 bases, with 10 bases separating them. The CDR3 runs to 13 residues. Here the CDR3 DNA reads TGTGCCAGCAGGACATCGTTAAACACTGAAGCTTTCTTT. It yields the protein CASRTSLNTEAFF.

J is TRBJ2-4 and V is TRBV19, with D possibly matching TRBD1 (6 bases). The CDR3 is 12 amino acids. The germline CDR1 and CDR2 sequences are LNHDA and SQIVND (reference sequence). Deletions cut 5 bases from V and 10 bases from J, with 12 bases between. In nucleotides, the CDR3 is TGTGCCAGTAGTGGGCAGGGGTGGATTCAGTACTTC. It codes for CASSGQGWIQYF.

The CDR3 bases are TGCGCCAGCAGTTGGGGAACAGGCAAAGGGACTGAAGCTTTCTTT. Residues: CASSWGTGKGTEAFF. The V and J genes are TRBV5-1 and TRBJ1-1; perhaps TRBD1 as D (5 bases). CDR1 is SGHRS, CDR2 YFSETQ, per germline. The CDR3 loop spans 15 amino acids. The ends were cut back, 5 bases at V and 5 bases at J, with 19 bases in the middle.

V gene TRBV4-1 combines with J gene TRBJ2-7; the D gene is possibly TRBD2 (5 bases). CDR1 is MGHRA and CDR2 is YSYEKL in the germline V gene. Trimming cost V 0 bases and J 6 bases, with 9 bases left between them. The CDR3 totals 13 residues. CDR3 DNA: TGCGCCAGCAGCCAAGATCTAGCCCCCGAGCAGTACTTC. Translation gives CASSQDLAPEQYF.

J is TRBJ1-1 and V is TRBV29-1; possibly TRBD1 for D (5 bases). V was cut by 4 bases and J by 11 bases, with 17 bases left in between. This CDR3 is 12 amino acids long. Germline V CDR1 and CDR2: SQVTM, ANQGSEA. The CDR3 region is CSVGDERELAFF. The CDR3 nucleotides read TGCAGCGTTGGGGACGAACGGGAACTGGCTTTCTTT.

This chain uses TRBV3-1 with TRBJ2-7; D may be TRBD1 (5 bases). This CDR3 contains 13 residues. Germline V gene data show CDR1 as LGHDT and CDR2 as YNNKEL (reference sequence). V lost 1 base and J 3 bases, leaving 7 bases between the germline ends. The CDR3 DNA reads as TGTGCCAGCAGCCAAGGGGGCTACTACGAGCAGTACTTC. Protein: CASSQGGYYEQYF.

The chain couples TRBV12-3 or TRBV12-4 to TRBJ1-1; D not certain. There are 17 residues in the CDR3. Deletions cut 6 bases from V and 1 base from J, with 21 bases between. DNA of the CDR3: TGTGCCAGCAGGAATTCTATGGGCTTCCCAGGGAACACTGAAGCTTTCTTT. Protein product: CASRNSMGFPGNTEAFF.

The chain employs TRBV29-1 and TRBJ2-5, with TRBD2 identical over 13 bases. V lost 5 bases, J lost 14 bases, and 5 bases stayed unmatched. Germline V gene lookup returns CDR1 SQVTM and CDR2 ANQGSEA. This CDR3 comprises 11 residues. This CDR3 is CSVPLAGGLYF. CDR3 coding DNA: TGCAGCGTTCCACTAGCGGGAGGGCTATACTTC. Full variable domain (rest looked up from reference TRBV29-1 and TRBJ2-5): SAVISQKPSRDICQRGTSLTIQCQVDSQVTMMFWYRQQPGQSLTLIATANQGSEATYESGFVIDKFPISRPNLTFSTLTVSNMSPEDSSIYLCSVPLAGGLYFGPGTRLLVL.

The CDR3 spells CSVATQGQTQYF. CDR3 DNA: TGCAGCGTTGCAACCCAGGGCCAGACCCAGTACTTC. This chain uses TRBV29-1 with TRBJ2-5; tentatively, D is TRBD1 (5 bases). The CDR3 extends over 12 amino acids. Germline V gives CDR1 SQVTM, CDR2 ANQGSEA. V was cut by 4 bases and J by 6 bases, with 12 bases left in between.

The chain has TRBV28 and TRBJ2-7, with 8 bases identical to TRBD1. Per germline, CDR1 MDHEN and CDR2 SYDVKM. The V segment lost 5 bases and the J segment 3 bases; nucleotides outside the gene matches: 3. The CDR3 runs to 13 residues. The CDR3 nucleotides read TGTGCCAGCAGTCCTGGACAGGGCTACGAGCAGTACTTC. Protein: CASSPGQGYEQYF.

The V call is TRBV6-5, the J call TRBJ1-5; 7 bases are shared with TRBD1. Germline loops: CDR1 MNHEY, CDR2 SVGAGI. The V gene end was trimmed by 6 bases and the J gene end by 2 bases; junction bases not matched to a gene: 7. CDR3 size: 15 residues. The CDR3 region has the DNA TGTGCCAGCAGACCCAGACAGGGAGGCAATCAGCCCCAGCATTTT. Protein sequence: CASRPRQGGNQPQHF.

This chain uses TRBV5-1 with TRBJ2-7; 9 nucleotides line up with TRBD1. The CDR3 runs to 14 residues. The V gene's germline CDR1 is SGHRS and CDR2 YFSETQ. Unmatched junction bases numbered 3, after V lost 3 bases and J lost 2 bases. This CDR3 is CASSSGQGTYEQYF. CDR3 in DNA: TGCGCCAGCAGCTCGGGACAGGGCACCTACGAGCAGTACTTC.

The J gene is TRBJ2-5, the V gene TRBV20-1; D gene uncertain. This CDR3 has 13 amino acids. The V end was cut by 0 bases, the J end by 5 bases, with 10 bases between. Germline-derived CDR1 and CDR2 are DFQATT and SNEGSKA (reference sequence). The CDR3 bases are TGCAGTGCTAGAGATCCCCGGGCGGAGACCCAGTACTTC. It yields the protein CSARDPRAETQYF.

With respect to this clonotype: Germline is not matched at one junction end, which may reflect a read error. The chain's CDR3 is CASSESTGVNTEALF. In DNA, the CDR3 is TGTGCCAGCAGTGAATCGACAGGGGTGAACACTGAAGCTCTCTTT. This chain joins TRBV6-1 and TRBJ1-1; the match to TRBD1 covers 8 bases. Germline loops: CDR1 MNHNS, CDR2 SASEGT. This CDR3 comprises 15 residues.

The CDR3 region is CSARDNYWDEQFF. The CDR3 DNA reads as TGCAGTGCTAGAGATAACTATTGGGATGAGCAGTTCTTC. The genes are TRBV20-1 and TRBJ2-1; D not resolved. This CDR3 comprises 13 residues. V lost 0 bases to trimming and J lost 8 bases, with 11 bases between them. Germline CDR1 reads DFQATT; CDR2 reads SNEGSKA (reference sequence).

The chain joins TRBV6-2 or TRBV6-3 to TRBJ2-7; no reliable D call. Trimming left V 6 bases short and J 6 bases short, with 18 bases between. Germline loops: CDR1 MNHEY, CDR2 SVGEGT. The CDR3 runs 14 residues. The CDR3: CASSQPNGVGEQYF. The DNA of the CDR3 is TGTGCCAGCAGCCAACCGAATGGGGTCGGCGAGCAGTACTTC.